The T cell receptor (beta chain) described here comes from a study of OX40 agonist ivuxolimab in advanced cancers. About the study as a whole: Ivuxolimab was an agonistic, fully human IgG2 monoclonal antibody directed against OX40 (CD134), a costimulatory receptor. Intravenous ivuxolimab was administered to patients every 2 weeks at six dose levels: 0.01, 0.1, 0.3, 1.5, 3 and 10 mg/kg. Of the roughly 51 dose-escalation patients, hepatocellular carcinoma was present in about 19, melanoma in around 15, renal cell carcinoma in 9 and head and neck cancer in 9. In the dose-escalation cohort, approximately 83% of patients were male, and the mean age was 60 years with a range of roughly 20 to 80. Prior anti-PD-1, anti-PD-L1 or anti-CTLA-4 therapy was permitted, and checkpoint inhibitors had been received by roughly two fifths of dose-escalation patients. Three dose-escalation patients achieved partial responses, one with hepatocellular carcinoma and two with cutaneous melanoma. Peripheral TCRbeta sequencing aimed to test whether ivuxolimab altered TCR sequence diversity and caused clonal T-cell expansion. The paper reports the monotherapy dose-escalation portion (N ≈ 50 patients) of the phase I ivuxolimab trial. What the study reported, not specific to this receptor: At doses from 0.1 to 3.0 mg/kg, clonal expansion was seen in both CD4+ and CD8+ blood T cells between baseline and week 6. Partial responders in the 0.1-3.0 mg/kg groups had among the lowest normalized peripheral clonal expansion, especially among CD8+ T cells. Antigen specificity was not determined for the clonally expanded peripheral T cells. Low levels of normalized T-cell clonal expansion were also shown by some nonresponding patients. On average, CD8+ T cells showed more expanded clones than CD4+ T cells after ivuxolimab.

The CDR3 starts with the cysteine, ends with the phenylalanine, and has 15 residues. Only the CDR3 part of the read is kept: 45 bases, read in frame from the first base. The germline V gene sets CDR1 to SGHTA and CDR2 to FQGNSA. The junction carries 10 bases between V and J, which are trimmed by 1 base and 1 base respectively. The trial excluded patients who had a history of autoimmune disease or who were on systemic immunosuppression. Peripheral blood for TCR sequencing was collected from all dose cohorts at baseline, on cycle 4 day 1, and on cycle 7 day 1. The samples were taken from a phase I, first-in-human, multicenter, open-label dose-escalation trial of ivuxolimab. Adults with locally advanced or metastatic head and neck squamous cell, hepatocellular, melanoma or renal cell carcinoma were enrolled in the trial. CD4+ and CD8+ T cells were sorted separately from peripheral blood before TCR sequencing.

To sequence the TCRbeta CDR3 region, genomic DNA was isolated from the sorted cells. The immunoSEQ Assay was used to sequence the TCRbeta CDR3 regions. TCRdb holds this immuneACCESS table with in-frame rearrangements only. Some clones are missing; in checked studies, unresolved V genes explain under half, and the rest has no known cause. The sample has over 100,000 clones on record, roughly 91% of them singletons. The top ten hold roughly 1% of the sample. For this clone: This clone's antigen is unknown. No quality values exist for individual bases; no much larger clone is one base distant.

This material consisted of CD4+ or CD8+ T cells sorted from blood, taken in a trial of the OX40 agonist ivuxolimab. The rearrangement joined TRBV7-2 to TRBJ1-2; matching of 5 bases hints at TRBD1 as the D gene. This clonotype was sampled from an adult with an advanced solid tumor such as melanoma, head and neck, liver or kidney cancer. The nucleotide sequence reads TGTGCCAGCAGCTTAGAGGGGCCCCTTAACTATGGCTACACCTTC. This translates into CASSLEGPLNYGYTF.